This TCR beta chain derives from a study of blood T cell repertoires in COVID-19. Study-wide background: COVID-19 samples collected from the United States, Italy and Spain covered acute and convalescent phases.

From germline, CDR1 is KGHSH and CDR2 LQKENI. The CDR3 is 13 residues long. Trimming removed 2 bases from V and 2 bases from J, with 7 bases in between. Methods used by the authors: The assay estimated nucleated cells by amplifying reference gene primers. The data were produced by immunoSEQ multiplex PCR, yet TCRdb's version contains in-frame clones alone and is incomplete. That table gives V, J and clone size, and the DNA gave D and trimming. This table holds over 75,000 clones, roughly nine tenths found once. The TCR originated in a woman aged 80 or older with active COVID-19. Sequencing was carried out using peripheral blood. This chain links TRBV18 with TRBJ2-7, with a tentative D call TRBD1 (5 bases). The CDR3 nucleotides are TGTGCCAGCTCACCAACAGGCCCCTACGAGCAGTACTTC. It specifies CASSPTGPYEQYF.